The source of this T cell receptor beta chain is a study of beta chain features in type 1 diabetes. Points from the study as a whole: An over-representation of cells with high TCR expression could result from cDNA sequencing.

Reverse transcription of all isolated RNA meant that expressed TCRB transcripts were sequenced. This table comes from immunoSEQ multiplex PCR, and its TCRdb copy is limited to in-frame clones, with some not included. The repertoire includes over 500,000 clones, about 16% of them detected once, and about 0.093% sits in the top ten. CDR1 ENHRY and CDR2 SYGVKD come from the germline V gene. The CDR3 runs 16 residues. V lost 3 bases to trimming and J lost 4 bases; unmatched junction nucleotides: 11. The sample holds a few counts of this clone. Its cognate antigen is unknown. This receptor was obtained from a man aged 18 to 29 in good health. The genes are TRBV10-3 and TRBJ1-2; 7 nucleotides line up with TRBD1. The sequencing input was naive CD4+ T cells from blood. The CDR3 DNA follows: TGTGCCATCAGTGAAACGACAGGGCTGCTAAGCTATGGCTACACCTTC. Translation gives CAISETTGLLSYGYTF.